This T cell receptor (beta chain) is drawn from a study of beta chain features in type 1 diabetes. Germline assignment: CDR1 SNHLY and CDR2 FYNNEI. This CDR3 contains 14 residues. Study findings and constraints: It was not settled here whether HLA type affects TCRB rearrangement. TCRB CDR3s from Type 1 diabetes patients were moderately but significantly shorter in all four CD4+ subsets. More deletions and fewer insertions at VDJ junctions were seen in type 1 diabetes patients. Relative to healthy donors, patients appeared to have naive, central memory and Treg TCRB repertoires that were more similar.

About this clone: Antigen: not known. At one end the junction does not follow the germline gene, possibly because of a read error.

The whole isolated RNA underwent reverse transcription, so sequencing captured expressed TCRB transcripts. Measured with immunoSEQ multiplex PCR; TCRdb has only the in-frame clones, and not every one. The sample has around 180,000 clones, 7.5% to 8.5% seen once. Naive, central memory, regulatory and stem cell-like memory cells within the CD4+ compartment were sorted using CD45RO/CCR7/CD25/CD127/CD95/CD27. The source of this sequence is a young man with type 1 diabetes. The sample consisted of central memory CD4+ T cells from blood. The rearrangement links TRBV2 to TRBJ2-7; 7 bases fit TRBD1. The CDR3 is CASREDRVSYEQYF. The CDR3, as DNA: TGTGCCAGCAGGGAAGACAGGGTTAGCTACGAGCAGTACTTC.